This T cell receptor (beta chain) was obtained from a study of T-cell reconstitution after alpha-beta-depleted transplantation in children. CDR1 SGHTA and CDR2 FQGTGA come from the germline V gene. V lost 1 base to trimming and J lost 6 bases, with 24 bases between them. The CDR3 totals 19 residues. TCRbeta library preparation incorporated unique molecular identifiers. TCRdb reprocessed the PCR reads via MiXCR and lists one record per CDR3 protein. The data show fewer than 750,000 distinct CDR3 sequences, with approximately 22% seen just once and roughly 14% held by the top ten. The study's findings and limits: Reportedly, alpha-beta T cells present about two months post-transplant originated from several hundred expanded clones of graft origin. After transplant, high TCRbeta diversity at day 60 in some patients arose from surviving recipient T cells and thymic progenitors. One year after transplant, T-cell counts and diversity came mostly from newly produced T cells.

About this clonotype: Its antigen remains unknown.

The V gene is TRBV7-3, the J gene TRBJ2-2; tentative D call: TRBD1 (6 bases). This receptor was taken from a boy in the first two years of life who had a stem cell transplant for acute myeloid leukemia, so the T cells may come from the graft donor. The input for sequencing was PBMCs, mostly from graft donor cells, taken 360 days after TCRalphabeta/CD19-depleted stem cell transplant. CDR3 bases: TGTGCCAGCAGCTTAAGCCCCTTTCCCCCGGGGACAACCGCCGGGGAGCTGTTTTTT. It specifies CASSLSPFPPGTTAGELFF.